A single sample gave rise to the 24 T cell receptor beta chains below, sequenced in a study of CD8+CD57+ T cells in acquired aplastic anemia. It was genomic DNA that served as the template for profiling TCR beta VDJ and CDR3. From the reads, TCRdb called clonotypes with MiXCR, one entry per CDR3 protein. The sample has more than 150,000 distinct CDR3 sequences, approximately 48% seen once. It was patients with CD8+CD57+ cell expansion by flow cytometry who were chosen for sequencing. Source material: sorted CD4+, CD8+, or CD8+CD57+ T cells (not recorded which) from PBMCs. These receptor sequences come from a human donor with aplastic anemia.

This clonotype was found many times. The chain recombines TRBV6-1 with TRBJ1-6; possibly TRBD1 for D (5 bases). The germline V and J ends were trimmed by 8 bases and 7 bases, with 15 bases remaining between them. The CDR3 has 14 residues. Germline-derived CDR1 and CDR2 are MNHNS and SASEGT. The CDR3: CASQTGGVNSPLHF. CDR3 nucleotide sequence: TGTGCCAGCCAGACCGGAGGGGTCAATTCACCCCTCCACTTT.

CDR3: CASSLDGTGELFF. The CDR3 DNA reads TGTGCCAGCAGCTTAGACGGAACCGGGGAGCTGTTTTTT. The chain couples TRBV7-8 to TRBJ2-2; D gene ambiguous. Trimming took off 1 base at V and 5 bases at J, with 5 bases between the two ends. The CDR3 is 13 amino acids. Germline V gives CDR1 SGHVS, CDR2 FQNEAQ.

About this clonotype itself: The conserved phenylalanine or tryptophan normally closing the CDR3 is absent here, so this likely arose from a read error. The genes are TRBV5-4 and TRBJ1-6, with 7 nucleotides matching TRBD1. The germline gives CDR1 SGHNT, CDR2 YYREEE (reference sequence). This CDR3 spans 17 amino acids. The trim removed 0 bases at V and 4 bases at J, leaving 7 bases unmatched. CDR3 residues: CASSLATGRVYNSPLHC. The CDR3 DNA reads TGTGCCAGCAGCTTGGCGACAGGGCGGGTTTATAATTCACCCCTCCACTGT.

The sample holds one count of this clonotype. The gene calls are TRBV2 and TRBJ1-2; the D gene is possibly TRBD1 (5 bases). V lost 4 bases and J lost 10, with 19 bases in between. This CDR3 contains 14 residues. The germline V gene has CDR1 SNHLY and CDR2 FYNNEI. As DNA, the CDR3 is TGTGCCAGCAGTGCCCAGGAGGGGCTGTCCGCCTACACCTTC. This encodes CASSAQEGLSAYTF. The variable domain in full, with the rest retrieved from reference TRBV2 and TRBJ1-2, is EPEVTQTPSHQVTQMGQEVILRCVPISNHLYFYWYRQILGQKVEFLVSFYNNEISEKSEIFDDQFSVERPDGSNFTLKIRSTKLEDSAMYFCASSAQEGLSAYTFGSGTRLTVV.

V gene TRBV2 combines with J gene TRBJ1-1; the D gene is possibly TRBD1 (6 bases). The V end lost 8 bases, the J end lost 4 bases, and 8 bases lay between the germline ends. Germline-derived CDR1 and CDR2 are SNHLY and FYNNEI. The CDR3 length is 11 residues. CDR3 protein: CASQGSTEAFF. The CDR3 DNA sequence: TGTGCCAGCCAGGGGAGCACTGAAGCTTTCTTT.

This clonotype was recorded many times. The rearrangement links TRBV9 to TRBJ1-2; 7 bases are a match to TRBD1. The germline V gene has CDR1 SGDLS and CDR2 YYNGEE. The ends lost 3 bases at V and 4 bases at J; junction bases unmatched: 6. The CDR3 loop spans 14 amino acids. In DNA form, the CDR3 reads TGTGCCAGCAGCGCAAAAGGACAGGCCTATGGCTACACCTTC. Protein: CASSAKGQAYGYTF. Together with reference TRBV9 and TRBJ1-2, the CDR3 gives the full variable domain: DSGVTQTPKHLITATGQRVTLRCSPRSGDLSVYWYQQSLDQGLQFLIQYYNGEERAKGNILERFSAQQFPDLHSELNLSSLELGDSALYFCASSAKGQAYGYTFGSGTRLTVV.

This clonotype was counted between two and nine times. The rearrangement uses TRBV28 and TRBJ1-2; D not certain. This CDR3 has 13 residues. Germline V gives CDR1 MDHEN, CDR2 SYDVKM. V lost 9 bases and J 4 bases, leaving 15 bases between the germline ends. The CDR3, as DNA: TGTGCCAGTACACCCGGAAGTCGCTATGGCTACACCTTC. Protein sequence: CASTPGSRYGYTF.

Notes on this clonotype: A much larger clone differs from this one at a single base, so this may be a read error. This chain joins TRBV20-1 and TRBJ2-7, with TRBD2 matching over 13 bases. V shed 3 bases and J 12 bases; nucleotides not matched to a gene: 14. CDR1 is DFQATT and CDR2 is SNEGSKA in the germline V gene (reference sequence). This CDR3 region has 15 residues. The CDR3 reads CSASAGTSGITARYF. The CDR3 DNA reads as TGCAGTGCTAGCGCCGGGACTAGCGGGATTACGGCGCGGTACTTC.

This chain links TRBV6-1 with TRBJ2-7; D gene unclear. The germline V gene encodes CDR1 MNHNS and CDR2 SASEGT. The CDR3 is 13 amino acids. The V end lost 1 base, the J end lost 10 bases, and 14 bases lay between the germline ends. CDR3 amino acids: CASSEEGRVKQYF. CDR3 nucleotide sequence: TGTGCCAGCAGTGAAGAGGGTAGGGTTAAACAGTACTTC.

This clonotype was found a few times. V and J are TRBV19 and TRBJ2-7, with 10 bases identical to TRBD1. Unmatched junction bases numbered 7, after V lost 3 bases and J lost 5 bases. CDR1 is LNHDA, CDR2 SQIVND, per germline (reference sequence). The CDR3 extends over 15 amino acids. In DNA, the CDR3 is TGTGCCAGTAGTATGCTCGGGACAGGGGTCAACGAGCAGTACTTC. It translates to CASSMLGTGVNEQYF.

The chain combines TRBV20-1 with TRBJ2-3; 13 positions agree with TRBD2. Germline V gene data show CDR1 as DFQATT and CDR2 as SNEGSKA (reference sequence). The V gene end was trimmed by 8 bases and the J gene end by 7 bases; junction bases not matched to a gene: 6. CDR3 length: 13 amino acids. CDR3 residues: CSPLAGGVNTQYF. For the CDR3, the DNA is TGCAGTCCACTAGCGGGAGGGGTCAATACGCAGTATTTT.

This chain joins TRBV12-3 or TRBV12-4 and TRBJ1-6; weak D call: TRBD1 (5 bases). CDR3 length equals 14 residues. Trimming shortened V by 3 bases and J by 9 bases, and 12 bases separated the two germline ends. CDR3 coding DNA: TGTGCCAGCAGTTTTCGGCAGGGAGGTTCACCCCTCCACTTT. Its translation is CASSFRQGGSPLHF.

This clonotype was detected ten times or more. The rearrangement joins TRBV29-1 to TRBJ2-7, with D uncertain. Trimming removed 2 bases at V and 4 bases at J, with 9 bases between. The CDR3 runs to 12 residues. Germline assignment: CDR1 SQVTM and CDR2 ANQGSEA. In nucleotides, the CDR3 is TGCAGCGTTGAATTCGTAGGTTACGAGCAGTACTTC. Its translation is CSVEFVGYEQYF.

This clonotype was seen many times. V usage is TRBV19 and J usage is TRBJ1-1; 7 positions match TRBD1. CDR3 length: 13 residues. With 6 bases clipped from V and 4 bases from J, the junction kept 5 bases outside the gene matches. The germline CDR1 and CDR2 sequences are LNHDA and SQIVND (reference sequence). Here the CDR3 reads CASSGQVATEAFF. The DNA of the CDR3 is TGTGCCAGTAGCGGACAGGTGGCCACTGAAGCTTTCTTT. Full variable domain (missing parts from reference TRBV19 and TRBJ1-1): DGGITQSPKYLFRKEGQNVTLSCEQNLNHDAMYWYRQDPGQGLRLIYYSQIVNDFQKGDIAEGYSVSREKKESFPLTVTSAQKNPTAFYLCASSGQVATEAFFGQGTRLTVV.

This clonotype was observed at least ten times. The chain recombines TRBV7-6 with TRBJ2-1, with TRBD2 identical over 14 bases. Per germline, CDR1 SGHVS and CDR2 FNYEAQ. The CDR3 has 16 residues. V lost 5 bases and J lost 8; bases outside the gene matches: 8. CDR3 DNA sequence: TGTGCCAGCAGCCCCCCGGGACTAGCGGGGGTACATGAGCAGTTCTTC. It specifies CASSPPGLAGVHEQFF.

J is TRBJ2-7 and V is TRBV19, with 7 bases identical to TRBD2. The CDR3 has 14 residues. CDR1 LNHDA and CDR2 SQIVND come from the germline V gene (reference sequence). The V and J ends lost 6 bases and 2 bases, in that order; junction bases with no gene match: 7. CDR3 nucleotides: TGTGCCAGTAGCGGGGGGACCCCGGCCTACGAGCAGTACTTC. It encodes CASSGGTPAYEQYF.

Here the CDR3 DNA reads TGTGCCAGCACAAAACCTCCTTACGAGCAGTACTTC. It encodes CASTKPPYEQYF. This rearrangement joins TRBV6-1 to TRBJ2-7; the D is unclear. The CDR3 runs to 12 residues. The germline V gene has CDR1 MNHNS and CDR2 SASEGT. Deletions cut 7 bases from V and 4 bases from J, with 11 bases between.

Comments on this clonotype: This may be a read error: a much more frequent sequence differs by one nucleotide. The chain combines TRBV12-3 or TRBV12-4 with TRBJ1-1; D is perhaps TRBD1 (6 bases). V lost 8 bases and J lost 3, with 16 bases in between. The CDR3 contains 14 residues. The CDR3 bases are TGTGCCAGCGGCGCTAAGGGGGGCTACACTGAAGCTTTCTTT. It specifies CASGAKGGYTEAFF.

This clonotype was counted ten times or more. The J gene is TRBJ2-7, the V gene TRBV5-5; D possibly matches TRBD1 or TRBD2 (5 bases each). Germline values: CDR1 SGHKS, CDR2 YYEKEE (reference sequence). This CDR3 is 14 amino acids long. Trimming removed 4 bases at V and 2 bases at J, with 13 bases between. The CDR3 region is CASSPQGRTYEQYF. The CDR3 bases are TGTGCCAGCAGCCCCCAGGGACGGACCTACGAGCAGTACTTC.

About this clonotype: A single base separates this from a much larger clone, so it may be a read error. This sequence joins TRBV7-2 and TRBJ2-2, with 7 bases that match TRBD2. Germline assignment: CDR1 SGHTA and CDR2 FQGNSA. The length of the CDR3 is 14 residues. CDR3 residues: CVSSSFSGTGELFF. The CDR3 bases are TGTGTCAGCAGCTCGTTTAGCGGGACCGGGGAGCTGTTTTTT.

The rearrangement links TRBV20-1 to TRBJ1-5; 9 bases map to TRBD1. The CDR3 is 13 residues long. Germline V gene lookup returns CDR1 DFQATT and CDR2 SNEGSKA (reference sequence). V dropped 4 bases and J dropped 3; count of bases not matched to a gene: 1. CDR3 coding DNA: TGCAGTGCTAACAGGGGGCACAATCAGCCCCAGCATTTT. It is translated as CSANRGHNQPQHF.

Concerning this clonotype itself: The junction does not match germline at one end; this may be a read error. This sequence joins TRBV20-1 and TRBJ2-7, with D tentatively TRBD2 (5 bases). This CDR3 comprises 13 residues. The germline V gene encodes CDR1 DFQATT and CDR2 SNEGSKA (reference sequence). CDR3 sequence: CSARIATGNEQYF. The CDR3, as DNA: TGCAGTGCTAGAATAGCGACTGGTAACGAGCAGTACTTT.

This clonotype turned up a few times. The conserved phenylalanine or tryptophan normally closing the CDR3 is absent here, so this likely arose from a read error. V usage is TRBV5-5 and J usage is TRBJ1-2; a weak D match, TRBD1 (6 bases). Trimming took 7 bases from V and 5 from J, leaving 18 bases between them. In germline, CDR1 is SGHKS, CDR2 YYEKEE (reference sequence). The length of the CDR3 is 14 residues. The CDR3 reads CASAFGGLWYGYTS. CDR3 bases: TGTGCCAGCGCCTTCGGGGGGCTATGGTATGGCTACACCTCC.

The sample holds many counts of this clonotype. The chain carries TRBV7-9 and TRBJ1-1, with 8 bases lining up with TRBD1. V shed 3 bases and J 4 bases; nucleotides not matched to a gene: 10. From germline, CDR1 is SEHNR and CDR2 FQNEAQ (reference sequence). This CDR3 is built from 16 residues. The chain's CDR3 is CASSFPGGELSTEAFF. The CDR3 bases are TGTGCCAGCAGCTTCCCAGGGGGCGAGTTGTCCACTGAAGCTTTCTTT.